This T cell receptor (beta chain) originates from a study of control samples from healthy donors and cancer patients. Trimming took off 5 bases at V and 5 bases at J, with 15 bases between the two ends. Germline V lookup: CDR1 SGHDN, CDR2 FVKESK. The CDR3 covers 15 residues. Sequenced by immunoSEQ multiplex PCR; TCRdb stores in-frame clones only, minus some. The repertoire holds about 410,000 clones, with about 93% as singletons. This clonotype originated in a man in his forties with head and neck cancer. This sequence joins TRBV14 and TRBJ2-2, with D possibly TRBD1 on 6 matching bases. Sequencing used PBMCs. Here the CDR3 reads CASSSQGTPTGELFF. CDR3 DNA: TGTGCCAGCAGCTCTCAGGGGACCCCTACCGGGGAGCTGTTTTTT.